The T cell receptor beta chain under discussion was sequenced for a study of T cells after yellow fever vaccination. Findings and caveats of the study: Bulk-population clonotypes that are abundant could appear as contaminants in FACS-sorted repertoires.

TCRdb re-analysed the 5' RACE reads in MiXCR, keeping a single row per CDR3 protein. The sample carries about 73,000 distinct CDR3 sequences, approximately 8% recorded once. Note on this clonotype: What it binds is unknown.

V was trimmed by 4 bases and J by 1 base, leaving 7 bases between them. The CDR3 totals 14 residues. V and J are TRBV12-3 or TRBV12-4 and TRBJ2-2; D gene unclear. The sample consisted of CD8+ T cells sorted from PBMCs, taken on the day of the yellow fever booster vaccination. The sequence derives from a man aged 25-45 years who received the YFV17D yellow fever vaccine. The CDR3 region has the DNA TGTGCCAGCAGTTCGACGGGGAACACCGGGGAGCTGTTTTTT. Its protein product is CASSSTGNTGELFF.